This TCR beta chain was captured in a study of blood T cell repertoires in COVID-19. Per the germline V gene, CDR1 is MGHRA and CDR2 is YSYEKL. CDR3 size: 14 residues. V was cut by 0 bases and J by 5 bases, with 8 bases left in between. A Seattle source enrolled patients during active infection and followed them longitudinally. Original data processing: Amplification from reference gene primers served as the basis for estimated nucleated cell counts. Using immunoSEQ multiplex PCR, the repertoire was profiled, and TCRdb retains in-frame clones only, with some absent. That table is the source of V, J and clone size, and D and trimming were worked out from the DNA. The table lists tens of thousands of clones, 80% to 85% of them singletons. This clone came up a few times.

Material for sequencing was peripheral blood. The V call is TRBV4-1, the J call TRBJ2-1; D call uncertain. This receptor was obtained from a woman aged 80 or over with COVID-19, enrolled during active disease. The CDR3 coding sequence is TGCGCCAGCAGCCAAGACTGGCAAGACAATGAGCAGTTCTTC. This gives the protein CASSQDWQDNEQFF.